This T cell receptor beta chain was sequenced during a study of T cells after posttransplantation cyclophosphamide. Cyclophosphamide on days +3 and +4 followed busulfan-fludarabine conditioning and a marrow graft. Note on this clone: Its antigen is not identified.

Study-level findings and limits: Blood and skin or GI T cell repertoires showed limited TRB overlap.

CDR1 is SGHRS and CDR2 is YFSETQ in the germline V gene. This CDR3 has 19 residues. V shed 0 bases, J shed 3 bases, and the junction held 15 bases outside the gene matches. Some clones are missing from TCRdb's copy, which holds only in-frame ones; the method was immunoSEQ multiplex PCR. The sample yields fewer than 6,000 clones, around three quarters seen once. This chain links TRBV5-1 with TRBJ1-1; TRBD1 aligns across 9 bases. The specimen comprised PBMCs, sampled 362 days after allogeneic stem cell transplant with posttransplant cyclophosphamide. This TCR was recovered from a male patient aged 55-69 years who received an allogeneic stem cell transplant from an unrelated donor, was CMV-positive, and had acute GVHD only. Part of the T cells may come from the graft donor. The CDR3, as DNA: TGCGCCAGCAGCTTGGTCTACCCCGGGACAGGGTTGAAGTACACTGAAGCTTTCTTT. Translation gives CASSLVYPGTGLKYTEAFF.